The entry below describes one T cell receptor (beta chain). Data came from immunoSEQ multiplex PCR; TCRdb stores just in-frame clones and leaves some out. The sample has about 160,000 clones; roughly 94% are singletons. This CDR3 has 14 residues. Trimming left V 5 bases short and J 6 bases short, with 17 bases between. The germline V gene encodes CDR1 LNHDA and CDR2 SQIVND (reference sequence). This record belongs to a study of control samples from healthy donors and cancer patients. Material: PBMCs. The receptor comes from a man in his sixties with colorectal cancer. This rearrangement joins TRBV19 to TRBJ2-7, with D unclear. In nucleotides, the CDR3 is TGTGCCAGTAGTCCCGTGACCACCGGGCGCGAGCAGTACTTC. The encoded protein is CASSPVTTGREQYF.